A single sample gave rise to the 29 T cell receptor beta chains below, sequenced in a study of CD8 T cells in Susac syndrome. Reverse transcription of roughly 0.45 to 1 ug RNA used random hexamers. MiXCR, run by TCRdb on the immunoSEQ multiplex PCR reads, gives a single entry per CDR3 protein. The profile shows over 95,000 distinct CDR3 sequences, about nine tenths of them singletons. The sequenced sample was CD4+ T cells from PBMCs. Receptor source: a human donor in good health.

The chain combines TRBV30 with TRBJ2-7; TRBD1 matches at 9 bases. Germline V gene data show CDR1 as GTSNPN and CDR2 as SVGIG (reference sequence). The CDR3 loop spans 14 amino acids. Trimming cost V 3 bases and J 4 bases; bases outside gene matches: 7. The CDR3 nucleotides are TGTGCCTGGAGCGCCGGGACAGGGACGTACGAGCAGTACTTC. Amino acid sequence: CAWSAGTGTYEQYF.

The V gene is TRBV5-1, the J gene TRBJ1-1; no clear D. This CDR3 is 15 amino acids long. Germline V gene data show CDR1 as SGHRS and CDR2 as YFSETQ. Trimming removed 4 bases from V and 5 bases from J, with 18 bases in between. This CDR3 is CASSPSPSFGTEAFF. CDR3 coding DNA: TGCGCCAGCAGCCCCTCTCCCAGCTTCGGGACTGAAGCTTTCTTT.

V usage is TRBV15 and J usage is TRBJ1-1, with a weak D call TRBD1 (5 bases). CDR3 length: 13 amino acids. Germline lookup yields CDR1 LNHNV and CDR2 YYDKDF (reference sequence). V lost 4 bases, J lost 4 bases, and 10 bases lay in between. Here the CDR3 reads CATSKTVGTEAFF. Written as DNA, the CDR3 is TGTGCCACCAGCAAGACAGTGGGCACTGAAGCTTTCTTT.

This sequence joins TRBV5-1 and TRBJ2-1, with unresolved D. V gave up 0 bases and J gave up 0 bases, with 19 bases separating them. From germline, CDR1 is SGHRS and CDR2 YFSETQ. The CDR3 length is 19 residues. The CDR3 protein is CASSLEVVRPISSYNEQFF. As DNA, the CDR3 is TGCGCCAGCAGCTTGGAGGTGGTACGGCCGATCAGCTCCTACAATGAGCAGTTCTTC.

The chain couples TRBV4-1 to TRBJ1-6; D is perhaps TRBD1 (5 bases). The germline CDR1 and CDR2 sequences are MGHRA and YSYEKL. The CDR3 consists of 18 residues. V was clipped by 4 bases and J by 9 bases, with 25 bases between them. CDR3 region: CASSLDSGQGTIGSPLHF. As DNA, the CDR3 is TGCGCCAGCAGCCTAGATTCTGGGCAGGGCACTATCGGTTCACCCCTCCACTTT.

The chain carries TRBV7-9 and TRBJ2-5, with TRBD2 matching 10 bases. V lost 2 bases, J lost 5 bases, and 8 bases stayed unmatched. Germline V gene data show CDR1 as SEHNR and CDR2 as FQNEAQ (reference sequence). This CDR3 is built from 16 residues. Here the CDR3 DNA reads TGTGCCAGCAGCTTAACGCGACTAGCGGGTTTGGAGACCCAGTACTTC. It specifies CASSLTRLAGLETQYF.

The chain uses TRBV11-2 and TRBJ2-2; D gene ambiguous. Trimming took off 5 bases at V and 5 bases at J, with 18 bases between the two ends. Germline values: CDR1 SGHAT, CDR2 FQNNGV. The CDR3 consists of 16 residues. CDR3 amino acids: CASSPIGIRTTGELFF. The DNA of the CDR3 is TGTGCCAGCAGCCCCATAGGTATCCGAACAACCGGGGAGCTGTTTTTT.

V and J are TRBV19 and TRBJ2-3, with TRBD2 matching over 12 bases. Per the germline V gene, CDR1 is LNHDA and CDR2 is SQIVND (reference sequence). The CDR3 is 14 amino acids. Trimming cost V 3 bases and J 6 bases; bases outside gene matches: 1. In nucleotides, the CDR3 is TGTGCCAGTAGTATGACTAGCGGGAGTGATACGCAGTATTTT. It encodes CASSMTSGSDTQYF.

This sequence joins TRBV19 and TRBJ1-3; TRBD1 aligns across 8 bases. CDR3 size: 15 residues. The V and J ends lost 6 bases and 1 base, in that order; junction bases with no gene match: 5. CDR1 and CDR2 (germline): LNHDA, SQIVND (reference sequence). DNA for the CDR3: TGTGCCAGTAGCGAAACAGGGGGATCTGGAAACACCATATATTTT. Protein product: CASSETGGSGNTIYF.

The chain has TRBV14 and TRBJ2-7; TRBD1 is a possible D gene (5 bases). The CDR3 length is 16 residues. Germline CDR1 is SGHDN and CDR2 is FVKESK. Trimming stripped 1 base from V and 0 bases from J, with 13 bases between. CDR3 loop: CASSQVGPGFSYEQYF. The DNA for the CDR3 is TGTGCCAGCAGCCAAGTAGGTCCAGGGTTCTCCTACGAGCAGTACTTC. Full variable domain (remainder filled in from reference TRBV14 and TRBJ2-7): EAGVTQFPSHSVIEKGQTVTLRCDPISGHDNLYWYRRVMGKEIKFLLHFVKESKQDESGMPNNRFLAERTGGTYSTLKVQPAELEDSGVYFCASSQVGPGFSYEQYFGPGTRLTVT.

V usage is TRBV18 and J usage is TRBJ2-1; D perhaps matches TRBD2 (6 bases). V shed 5 bases and J shed 6 bases, with 20 bases lying between them. In germline, CDR1 is KGHSH, CDR2 LQKENI. This CDR3 is 16 amino acids long. The DNA for the CDR3 is TGTGCCAGCTCAGTAACGGTGCGGGACTCGGTCAATGAGCAGTTCTTC. Translating it yields CASSVTVRDSVNEQFF.

V and J are TRBV7-9 and TRBJ2-7; tentative D call: TRBD2 (5 bases). The CDR3 loop spans 15 amino acids. CDR1 and CDR2 from the germline V gene are SEHNR and FQNEAQ (reference sequence). V dropped 5 bases and J dropped 3 bases, with 17 bases sitting between them. CDR3 nucleotide sequence: TGTGCCAGCAGCCCCGCATGGAGGACGCACTACGAGCAGTACTTC. Translating gives CASSPAWRTHYEQYF.

This clonotype came up once. V gene TRBV6-4 combines with J gene TRBJ2-3; 10 bases match TRBD2. The CDR3 runs 15 residues. After removal of 2 bases from V and 5 bases from J, the junction contained 4 bases not matched to a gene. From germline, CDR1 is MRHNA and CDR2 SNTAGT. CDR3 DNA sequence: TGTGCCAGCAGTGACGGGGTAGCGGGAGGAGATACGCAGTATTTT. Its translation is CASSDGVAGGDTQYF.

This clonotype came up a few times. V usage is TRBV19 and J usage is TRBJ2-7, with 7 bases aligning to TRBD1. Germline-derived CDR1 and CDR2 are LNHDA and SQIVND (reference sequence). The trim removed 5 bases at V and 1 base at J, leaving 5 bases unmatched. The CDR3 spans 14 residues. The CDR3 sequence: CASSHPGQSYEQYF. In DNA form, the CDR3 reads TGTGCCAGTAGTCATCCGGGACAGTCCTACGAGCAGTACTTC. The full variable domain, in which reference TRBV19 and TRBJ2-7 provide the parts outside the CDR3, is DGGITQSPKYLFRKEGQNVTLSCEQNLNHDAMYWYRQDPGQGLRLIYYSQIVNDFQKGDIAEGYSVSREKKESFPLTVTSAQKNPTAFYLCASSHPGQSYEQYFGPGTRLTVT.

This chain links TRBV9 with TRBJ2-6; no clear D gene. V lost 3 bases and J 0 bases, leaving 4 bases between the germline ends. The CDR3 loop spans 14 amino acids. The germline CDR1 and CDR2 sequences are SGDLS and YYNGEE. CDR3 protein: CASSAPSGANVLTF. The CDR3 region has the DNA TGTGCCAGCAGCGCGCCCTCTGGGGCCAACGTCCTGACTTTC.

The V gene is TRBV12-3 or TRBV12-4, the J gene TRBJ1-1; the match to TRBD1 covers 12 bases. The CDR3 runs to 19 residues. V lost 1 base and J lost 7; bases outside the gene matches: 16. CDR3 residues: CASSLGWGQGAGGFIEAFF. CDR3 DNA: TGTGCCAGCAGTTTAGGTTGGGGACAGGGGGCAGGAGGATTCATTGAAGCTTTCTTT.

The chain carries TRBV29-1 and TRBJ2-2; no definite D call. V lost 7 bases to trimming and J lost 0 bases, with 12 bases between them. CDR3 length equals 14 residues. Germline loops: CDR1 SQVTM, CDR2 ANQGSEA. CDR3 in DNA: TGCAGCGCCGACACCACCCCGAACACCGGGGAGCTGTTTTTT. This gives the protein CSADTTPNTGELFF.

This rearrangement joins TRBV15 to TRBJ2-6; D possibly corresponds to TRBD2 (6 bases). Deletions cut 9 bases from V and 0 bases from J, with 12 bases between. The germline CDR1 and CDR2 sequences are LNHNV and YYDKDF (reference sequence). The CDR3 consists of 15 residues. CDR3 bases: TGTGCCACAACAAGCGGGCACTCTGGGGCCAACGTCCTGACTTTC. Its protein is CATTSGHSGANVLTF.

This clonotype turned up a few times. The rearrangement links TRBV14 to TRBJ1-1; no reliable D call. The germline V gene has CDR1 SGHDN and CDR2 FVKESK. Trimming left V 1 base short and J 1 base short, with 4 bases between. This CDR3 is 13 amino acids long. The CDR3 DNA follows: TGTGCCAGCAGCCAAGGACAGAACACTGAAGCTTTCTTT. This codes for CASSQGQNTEAFF.

Here the CDR3 DNA reads TGCAGTGCTAGTAGCGGGACTAGCGGGAATCGCGAGCAGTACTTC. Translated: CSASSGTSGNREQYF. The rearrangement uses TRBV20-1 and TRBJ2-7; 13 bases line up with TRBD2. The CDR3 totals 15 residues. V lost 3 bases, J lost 6 bases, and 8 bases stayed unmatched. Per the germline V gene, CDR1 is DFQATT and CDR2 is SNEGSKA (reference sequence).

This chain uses TRBV9 with TRBJ1-3, with D hard to call. Germline assignment: CDR1 SGDLS and CDR2 YYNGEE. The V end lost 0 bases, the J end lost 4 bases, and 2 bases lay between the germline ends. CDR3 length: 12 residues. The chain's CDR3 is CASSVDGNTIYF. CDR3 sequence (DNA): TGTGCCAGCAGCGTAGACGGAAACACCATATATTTT.

The CDR3 DNA reads TGTGCCAGCAGCCCCTCCCCGCAGTATTTT. It yields the protein CASSPSPQYF. V and J are TRBV12-3 or TRBV12-4 and TRBJ2-3, with D hard to call. V gave up 6 bases and J gave up 10 bases, with 8 bases separating them. The CDR3 runs 10 residues.

This clonotype was seen only once. The chain couples TRBV7-9 to TRBJ2-3; tentative D call: TRBD1 (5 bases). CDR3 length: 14 amino acids. Germline CDR1 SEHNR, CDR2 FQNEAQ (reference sequence). Trimming shortened V by 6 bases and J by 0 bases, and 10 bases separated the two germline ends. CDR3: CASRTAPSTDTQYF. The CDR3 bases are TGTGCCAGCAGGACAGCACCTAGCACAGATACGCAGTATTTT.

Concerning this clonotype: The junction does not match germline at one end; this may be a read error. CDR3 amino acids: CASSQAGANSYEQYF. The CDR3 bases are TGTGCCAGCAGTCAAGCGGGGGCCAACTCCTACGAGCAGTACTTC. The rearrangement links TRBV6-1 to TRBJ2-7; 8 positions match TRBD2. The CDR3 length is 15 residues. Per the germline V gene, CDR1 is MNHNS and CDR2 is SASEGT.

This clonotype was counted once. This sequence joins TRBV9 and TRBJ2-7; perhaps TRBD1 as D (5 bases). CDR3 length: 16 residues. The V gene lost 4 bases and the J gene lost 7 bases, with 24 bases spanning the gap. Germline V lookup: CDR1 SGDLS, CDR2 YYNGEE. CDR3 coding DNA: TGTGCCAGCAGCCGTAGCCGGACACCGACCTTCGGTGAGCAGTACTTC. Protein sequence: CASSRSRTPTFGEQYF.

The chain combines TRBV5-1 with TRBJ1-1; D unresolved. The germline V gene encodes CDR1 SGHRS and CDR2 YFSETQ. The CDR3 totals 14 residues. Deletions cut 0 bases from V and 0 bases from J, with 6 bases between. CDR3 amino acids: CASSLGRVNTEAFF. In nucleotides, the CDR3 is TGCGCCAGCAGCTTGGGTCGCGTGAACACTGAAGCTTTCTTT.

V and J are TRBV19 and TRBJ2-1, with 12 positions matching TRBD2. The CDR3 is 14 amino acids. Trimming cost V 4 bases and J 7 bases; bases outside gene matches: 2. CDR1 LNHDA and CDR2 SQIVND come from the germline V gene (reference sequence). The CDR3 nucleotides read TGTGCCAGTAGTACCGGGACTAGCGGGAATGAGCAGTTCTTC. It codes for CASSTGTSGNEQFF.

V and J are TRBV7-2 and TRBJ2-3, with D unclear. V gave up 5 bases and J gave up 1 base, with 16 bases separating them. The CDR3 totals 16 residues. Germline CDR1 and CDR2: SGHTA and FQGNSA. CDR3 nucleotide sequence: TGTGCCAGCAGCCCAACGGGTCCTGTCGGCACAGATACGCAGTATTTT. Translated, it gives CASSPTGPVGTDTQYF.

The chain couples TRBV20-1 to TRBJ1-2; no firm D call. This CDR3 spans 12 amino acids. The V end was cut by 1 base, the J end by 4 bases, with 7 bases between. CDR1 DFQATT and CDR2 SNEGSKA come from the germline V gene (reference sequence). CDR3 DNA sequence: TGCAGTGCTAGAGGGACCGGCTATGGCTACACCTTC. Translated, it gives CSARGTGYGYTF.